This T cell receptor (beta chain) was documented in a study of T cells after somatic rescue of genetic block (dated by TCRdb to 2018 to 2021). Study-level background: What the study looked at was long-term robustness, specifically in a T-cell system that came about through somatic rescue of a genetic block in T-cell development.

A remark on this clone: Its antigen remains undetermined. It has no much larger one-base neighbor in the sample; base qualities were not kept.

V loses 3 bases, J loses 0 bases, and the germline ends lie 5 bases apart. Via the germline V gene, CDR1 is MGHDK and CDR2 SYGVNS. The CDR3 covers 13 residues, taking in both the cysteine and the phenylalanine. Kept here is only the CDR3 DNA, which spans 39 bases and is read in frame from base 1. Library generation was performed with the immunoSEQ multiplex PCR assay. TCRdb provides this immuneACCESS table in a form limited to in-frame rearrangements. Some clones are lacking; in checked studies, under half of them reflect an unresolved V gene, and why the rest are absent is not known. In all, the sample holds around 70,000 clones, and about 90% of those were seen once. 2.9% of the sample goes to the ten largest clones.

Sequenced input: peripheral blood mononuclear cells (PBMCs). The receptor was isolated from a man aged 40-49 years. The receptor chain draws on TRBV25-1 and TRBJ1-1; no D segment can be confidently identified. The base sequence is TGTGCCAGCAGTGATGATGTGAACACTGAAGCTTTCTTT. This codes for CASSDDVNTEAFF.